The 24 T cell receptor beta chains below were found in one sample sequenced in a study of cytomegalovirus exposure and HLA in healthy donors. The table came from immunoSEQ multiplex PCR; TCRdb's copy has only in-frame clones and leaves some out. The profile shows tens of thousands of clones, roughly 84% of them singletons. The material sequenced was PBMCs. The receptor set was obtained from a woman younger than 35 in good health and CMV-seropositive.

The chain employs TRBV5-1 and TRBJ1-6, with D unclear. The CDR3 has 17 amino acids. V dropped 1 base and J dropped 5 bases, with 16 bases sitting between them. Germline V gene lookup returns CDR1 SGHRS and CDR2 YFSETQ. CDR3 bases: TGCGCCAGCAGCTTGAACGGCAGGCGCGTCAATAATTCACCCCTCCACTTT. It translates to CASSLNGRRVNNSPLHF.

This clone was found a few times. The chain joins TRBV15 to TRBJ2-5; 8 bases align to TRBD2. V shed 3 bases and J 4 bases; nucleotides not matched to a gene: 19. Germline V gives CDR1 LNHNV, CDR2 YYDKDF (reference sequence). This CDR3 has 19 amino acids. The CDR3 spells CATSRDYFGGPGGAETQYF. The CDR3 nucleotides are TGTGCCACCAGCAGGGATTATTTCGGTGGTCCCGGGGGGGCAGAGACCCAGTACTTC.

The chain has TRBV2 and TRBJ2-5, with 10 bases identical to TRBD2. The CDR3 has 16 amino acids. J was trimmed by 5 bases and V by 5 bases; bases with no gene match: 11. Germline V gene data show CDR1 as SNHLY and CDR2 as FYNNEI. The CDR3 region has the DNA TGTGCCAGCAGTCAAGGGCTAGCGGGGGCTGGGGAGACCCAGTACTTC. This encodes CASSQGLAGAGETQYF.

The chain recombines TRBV15 with TRBJ2-3; 9 bases align to TRBD1. CDR1 is LNHNV, CDR2 YYDKDF, per germline (reference sequence). The CDR3 extends over 17 amino acids. After removal of 5 bases from V and 5 bases from J, the junction contained 14 bases not matched to a gene. CDR3 residues: CATSPRTGAERIDTQYF. DNA for the CDR3: TGTGCCACCAGCCCCCGGACAGGGGCTGAGAGGATAGATACGCAGTATTTT.

The chain recombines TRBV27 with TRBJ2-7; TRBD1 matches at 9 bases. V was pared by 6 bases and J by 7 bases, with 16 bases of the junction left unmatched. The V gene's germline CDR1 is MNHEY and CDR2 SMNVEV (reference sequence). The CDR3 consists of 16 residues. The CDR3 DNA follows: TGTGCCAGCAGGAGACGAACAGGGGGCGCGGGGATGGAGCAGTACTTC. Translated, it gives CASRRRTGGAGMEQYF.

The chain joins TRBV6-5 to TRBJ2-3, with 9 bases fitting TRBD2. The junction had 7 bases not matched to a gene; V was cut back by 4 bases and J by 2 bases. The germline gives CDR1 MNHEY, CDR2 SVGAGI. This CDR3 is built from 16 residues. The CDR3 loop reads CASSSISGGNTDTQYF. The CDR3 DNA is TGTGCCAGCAGTTCCATAAGCGGGGGGAACACAGATACGCAGTATTTT.

This clone has a handful of counts. This chain links TRBV10-1 with TRBJ2-7; tentatively, D is TRBD1 (6 bases). The CDR3 spans 13 residues. V was clipped by 5 bases and J by 7 bases, with 15 bases between them. Germline V gene sequence: CDR1 WNHNN, CDR2 SYGVQD (reference sequence). The CDR3 region has the DNA TGCGCCAGCAGTAGTCAGGGGCTTGGTGAGCAGTACTTC. Translation gives CASSSQGLGEQYF.

This chain uses TRBV5-1 with TRBJ1-1; D possibly corresponds to TRBD1 (6 bases). This CDR3 comprises 15 residues. The germline CDR1 and CDR2 sequences are SGHRS and YFSETQ. Trimming took 2 bases from V and 11 from J, leaving 22 bases between them. CDR3 in amino acids: CASSLDGTPVVGAFF. DNA of the CDR3: TGCGCCAGCAGCTTAGACGGGACACCCGTTGTGGGGGCTTTCTTT.

The chain joins TRBV6-5 to TRBJ2-1, with 10 bases matching TRBD1. V dropped 4 bases and J dropped 8; count of bases not matched to a gene: 5. The CDR3 has 14 amino acids. Germline CDR1 is MNHEY and CDR2 is SVGAGI. The chain's CDR3 is CASSWDRGSHEQFF. The CDR3 DNA is TGTGCCAGCAGTTGGGACAGGGGCAGCCATGAGCAGTTCTTC.

The chain employs TRBV6-5 and TRBJ2-3, with TRBD2 identical over 11 bases. Germline V lookup: CDR1 MNHEY, CDR2 SVGAGI. V was pared by 0 bases and J by 6 bases, with 2 bases of the junction left unmatched. The CDR3 is 15 residues long. CDR3 residues: CASSYSVAGGDTQYF. CDR3 coding DNA: TGTGCCAGCAGTTACTCGGTAGCGGGGGGGGATACGCAGTATTTT.

The V gene is TRBV19, the J gene TRBJ2-5, with 8 nucleotides matching TRBD1. V gave up 2 bases and J gave up 3 bases; unmatched junction bases: 2. This CDR3 comprises 14 residues. Germline CDR1 is LNHDA and CDR2 is SQIVND (reference sequence). CDR3 sequence: CASSIQGAEETQYF. The CDR3 bases are TGTGCCAGTAGTATACAGGGGGCAGAAGAGACCCAGTACTTC.

This sequence joins TRBV2 and TRBJ1-1; D not resolved. Germline values: CDR1 SNHLY, CDR2 FYNNEI. Trimming took off 8 bases at V and 5 bases at J, with 12 bases between the two ends. This CDR3 region has 12 residues. CDR3 bases: TGTGCCAGCCGCGACTTAGTAACTGAAGCTTTCTTT. The encoded protein is CASRDLVTEAFF.

V and J are TRBV6-9 and TRBJ2-7; 11 bases line up with TRBD2. The CDR3 is made up of 17 amino acids. Germline values: CDR1 MNHGY, CDR2 SVAAGI. Trimming cost V 2 bases and J 2 bases; bases outside gene matches: 8. CDR3 sequence (DNA): TGTGCCAGCAGTTATAATGTCTCTAGCGGGGGGCCCTACGAGCAGTACTTC. Translating gives CASSYNVSSGGPYEQYF.

This chain links TRBV27 with TRBJ1-1; maybe TRBD1 (5 bases). Germline values: CDR1 MNHEY, CDR2 SMNVEV (reference sequence). This CDR3 contains 14 residues. Trimming removed 4 bases at V and 1 base at J, with 10 bases between. The CDR3: CASSYRTGNTEAFF. For the CDR3, the DNA is TGTGCCAGCAGTTACAGGACGGGGAACACTGAAGCTTTCTTT.

This clone was seen a few times. The same CDR3 can be traced to other DNA sequences in this sample. The chain uses TRBV6-5 and TRBJ2-7; TRBD1 matches 10 bases. V was clipped by 6 bases and J by 5 bases; unmatched bases: 4. The CDR3 extends over 13 amino acids. Looked up from germline, CDR1 is MNHEY and CDR2 is SVGAGI. For the CDR3, the DNA is TGTGCCAGCAGCCGGGACAGGGGTCACGAGCAGTACTTC. Amino acid sequence: CASSRDRGHEQYF.

The CDR3 region has the DNA TGTGCCAGCAGCCCTGGACTACCTATTTACAATGAGCAGTTCTTC. This codes for CASSPGLPIYNEQFF. The chain couples TRBV7-2 to TRBJ2-1; maybe TRBD2 (6 bases). The germline CDR1 and CDR2 sequences are SGHTA and FQGNSA. The CDR3 extends over 15 amino acids. Trimming took 5 bases from V and 4 from J, leaving 15 bases between them.

This clone has a count of ten or more. J is TRBJ2-5 and V is TRBV7-9; 9 positions agree with TRBD1. Germline V gene sequence: CDR1 SEHNR, CDR2 FQNEAQ (reference sequence). The CDR3 runs 14 residues. The V and J ends lost 5 bases and 5 bases, in that order; junction bases with no gene match: 6. The CDR3 sequence is CASSEGQGWETQYF. The CDR3 nucleotides are TGTGCCAGCAGCGAGGGACAGGGATGGGAGACCCAGTACTTC.

This chain uses TRBV27 with TRBJ2-7; perhaps TRBD1 as D (6 bases). Trimming cost V 5 bases and J 5 bases, with 19 bases left between them. The CDR3 has 15 amino acids. Germline CDR1 MNHEY, CDR2 SMNVEV (reference sequence). CDR3: CASSIVLRDTHEQYF. The CDR3 DNA reads TGTGCCAGCAGTATAGTGCTTCGGGACACCCACGAGCAGTACTTC.

V is TRBV11-2 and J is TRBJ2-7; TRBD1 aligns across 9 bases. The J segment lost 1 base and the V segment lost 5 bases, leaving 3 bases of the junction unmatched. There are 14 residues in the CDR3. Germline values: CDR1 SGHAT, CDR2 FQNNGV. In nucleotides, the CDR3 is TGTGCCAGCAGCCCCGGGACAGGGTCCTACGAGCAGTACTTC. Translating gives CASSPGTGSYEQYF. The full variable domain, rest sourced from reference TRBV11-2 and TRBJ2-7, is EAGVAQSPRYKIIEKRQSVAFWCNPISGHATLYWYQQILGQGPKLLIQFQNNGVVDDSQLPKDRFSAERLKGVDSTLKIQPAKLEDSAVYLCASSPGTGSYEQYFGPGTRLTVT.

This clone was counted once. The V gene is TRBV28, the J gene TRBJ2-7, with a possible D match to TRBD1 (6 bases). This CDR3 region has 14 residues. Trimming took off 6 bases at V and 0 bases at J, with 12 bases between the two ends. Germline assignment: CDR1 MDHEN and CDR2 SYDVKM. The CDR3 loop is CASRAGQLSYEQYF. The CDR3 DNA follows: TGTGCCAGCAGGGCTGGACAGCTCTCCTACGAGCAGTACTTC.

The chain couples TRBV7-9 to TRBJ2-1, with 10 nucleotides matching TRBD2. CDR3 size: 17 residues. J lost 8 bases, V lost 3 bases, and 13 bases had no gene match. Germline loops: CDR1 SEHNR, CDR2 FQNEAQ (reference sequence). CDR3 in DNA: TGTGCCAGCAGCTTCCTACTACAGGCTAGCGGGGGCCATGAGCAGTTCTTC. It is translated as CASSFLLQASGGHEQFF.

The chain has TRBV2 and TRBJ1-6, with a tentative D call TRBD1 (5 bases). The CDR3 contains 15 residues. Germline V lookup: CDR1 SNHLY, CDR2 FYNNEI. V gave up 5 bases and J gave up 5 bases, with 13 bases separating them. CDR3: CASSSLGGDNSPLHF. The CDR3 coding sequence is TGTGCCAGCAGTTCGCTGGGGGGGGATAATTCACCCCTCCACTTT.

The CDR3 is CASSLLDSLRDGYTF. The CDR3 region has the DNA TGTGCCAGCAGCTTACTCGACAGTCTTAGGGATGGCTACACCTTC. The rearrangement joins TRBV7-2 to TRBJ1-2; D is possibly TRBD1 (5 bases). The V end lost 2 bases, the J end lost 6 bases, and 16 bases lay between the germline ends. The CDR3 is made up of 15 amino acids. Germline V gene lookup returns CDR1 SGHTA and CDR2 FQGNSA.

The V gene is TRBV28, the J gene TRBJ2-7; D gene uncertain. The V end was cut by 1 base, the J end by 3 bases, with 16 bases between. This CDR3 has 16 amino acids. In germline, CDR1 is MDHEN, CDR2 SYDVKM. The CDR3 nucleotides are TGTGCCAGCAGTTTATCTGCAGGCCTAACTTTCTACGAGCAGTACTTC. It translates to CASSLSAGLTFYEQYF.